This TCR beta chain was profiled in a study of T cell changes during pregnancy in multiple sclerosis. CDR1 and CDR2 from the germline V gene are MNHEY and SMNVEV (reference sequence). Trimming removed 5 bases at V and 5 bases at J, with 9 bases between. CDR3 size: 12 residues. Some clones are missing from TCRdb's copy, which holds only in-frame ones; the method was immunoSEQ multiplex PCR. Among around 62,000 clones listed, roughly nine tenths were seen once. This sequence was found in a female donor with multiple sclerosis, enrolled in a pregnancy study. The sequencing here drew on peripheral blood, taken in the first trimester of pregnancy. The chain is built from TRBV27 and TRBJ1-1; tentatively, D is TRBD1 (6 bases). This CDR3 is CASSQGLTEAFF. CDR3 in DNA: TGTGCCAGCAGTCAGGGGCTAACTGAAGCTTTCTTT.